This T cell receptor (beta chain) emerged from a study of cytomegalovirus exposure and HLA in healthy donors. Findings and caveats of the study: The productive fraction for most TCR beta V segments was about 87% or about 30% in an earlier analysis.

Of note for this clone: Antigen: not known.

This PCR relied on a set of 60 Vbeta primers and 13 Jbeta primers. The table came from immunoSEQ multiplex PCR; TCRdb's copy has only in-frame clones and leaves some out. The table has about 80,000 clones, around 60% seen once. CDR3 length: 17 residues. Losses at the gene ends were 5 bases for V and 6 bases for J; bases not matched to a gene: 11. CDR1 SEHNR and CDR2 FQNEAQ come from the germline V gene (reference sequence). The sample taken for sequencing was PBMCs. This rearrangement joins TRBV7-9 to TRBJ2-2, with 11 nucleotides matching TRBD1. This receptor was taken from a male donor in good health and CMV-seropositive. The CDR3 spells CASSIFGTGGRAGELFF. The CDR3 nucleotides are TGTGCCAGCAGCATCTTCGGGACAGGGGGGAGGGCCGGGGAGCTGTTTTTT.